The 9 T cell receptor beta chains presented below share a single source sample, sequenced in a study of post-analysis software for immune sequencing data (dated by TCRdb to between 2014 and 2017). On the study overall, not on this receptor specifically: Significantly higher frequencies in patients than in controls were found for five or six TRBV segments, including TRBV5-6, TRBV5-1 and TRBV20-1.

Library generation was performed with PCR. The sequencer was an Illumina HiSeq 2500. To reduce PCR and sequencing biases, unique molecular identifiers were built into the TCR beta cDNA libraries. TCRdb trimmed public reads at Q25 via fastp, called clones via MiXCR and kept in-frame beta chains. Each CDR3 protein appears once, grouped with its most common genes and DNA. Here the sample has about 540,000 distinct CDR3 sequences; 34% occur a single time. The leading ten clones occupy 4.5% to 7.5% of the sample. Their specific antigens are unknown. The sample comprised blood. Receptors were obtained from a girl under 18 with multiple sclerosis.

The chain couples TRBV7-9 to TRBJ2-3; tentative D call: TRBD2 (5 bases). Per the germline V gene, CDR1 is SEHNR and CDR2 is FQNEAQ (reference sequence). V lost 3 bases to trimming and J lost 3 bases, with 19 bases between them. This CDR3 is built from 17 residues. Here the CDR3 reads CASSLVMEADGTDTQYF. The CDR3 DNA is TGTGCCAGCAGCTTGGTAATGGAGGCTGACGGGACAGATACGCAGTATTTT.

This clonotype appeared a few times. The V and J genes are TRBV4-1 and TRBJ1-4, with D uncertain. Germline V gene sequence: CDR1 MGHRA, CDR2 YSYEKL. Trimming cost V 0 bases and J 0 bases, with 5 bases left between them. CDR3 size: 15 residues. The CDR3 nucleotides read TGCGCCAGCAGCCAAGATGGGGCAACTAATGAAAAACTGTTTTTT. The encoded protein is CASSQDGATNEKLFF.

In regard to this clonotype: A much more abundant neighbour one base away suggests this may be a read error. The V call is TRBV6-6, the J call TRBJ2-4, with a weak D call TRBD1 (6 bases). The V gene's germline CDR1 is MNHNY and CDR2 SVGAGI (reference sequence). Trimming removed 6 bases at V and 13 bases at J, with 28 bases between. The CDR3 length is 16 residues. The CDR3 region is CASRGSAGEKDNEQYF. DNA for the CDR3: TGTGCCAGCAGAGGCAGCGCAGGGGAAAAAGACAATGAGCAGTACTTC.

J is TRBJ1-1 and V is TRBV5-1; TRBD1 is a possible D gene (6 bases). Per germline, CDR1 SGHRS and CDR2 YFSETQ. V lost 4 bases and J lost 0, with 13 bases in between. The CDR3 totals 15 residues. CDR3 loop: CASSPVDSLNTEAFF. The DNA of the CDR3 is TGCGCCAGCAGCCCCGTGGACAGTCTGAACACTGAAGCTTTCTTT.

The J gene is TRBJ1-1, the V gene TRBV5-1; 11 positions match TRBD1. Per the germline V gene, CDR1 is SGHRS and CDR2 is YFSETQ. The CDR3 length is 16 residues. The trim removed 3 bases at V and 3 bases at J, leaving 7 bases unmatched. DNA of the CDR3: TGCGCCAGCAGCTCCGGACAGGGGGCGAGGTACACTGAAGCTTTCTTT. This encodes CASSSGQGARYTEAFF.

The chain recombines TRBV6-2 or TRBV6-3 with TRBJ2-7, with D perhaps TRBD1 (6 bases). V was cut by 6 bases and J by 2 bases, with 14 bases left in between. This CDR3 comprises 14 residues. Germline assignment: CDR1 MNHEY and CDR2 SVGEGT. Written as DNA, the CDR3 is TGTGCCAGCAGGTATCTGTACAGGGCCTACGAGCAGTACTTC. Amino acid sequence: CASRYLYRAYEQYF.

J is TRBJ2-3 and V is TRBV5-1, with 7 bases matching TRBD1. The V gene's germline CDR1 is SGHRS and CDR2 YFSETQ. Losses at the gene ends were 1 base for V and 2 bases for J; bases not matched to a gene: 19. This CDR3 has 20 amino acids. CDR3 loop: CASSLYTGQRIAPDTDTQYF. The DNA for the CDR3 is TGCGCCAGCAGCTTGTACACGGGACAGAGAATCGCTCCCGACACAGATACGCAGTATTTT.

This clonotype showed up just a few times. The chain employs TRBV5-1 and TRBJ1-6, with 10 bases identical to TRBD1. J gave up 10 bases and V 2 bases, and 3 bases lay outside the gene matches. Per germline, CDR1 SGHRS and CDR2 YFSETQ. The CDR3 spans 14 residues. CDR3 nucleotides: TGCGCCAGCAGCTTCGGGACAGGGGACTCACCCCTCCACTTT. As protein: CASSFGTGDSPLHF. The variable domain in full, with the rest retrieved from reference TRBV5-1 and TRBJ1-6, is KAGVTQTPRYLIKTRGQQVTLSCSPISGHRSVSWYQQTPGQGLQFLFEYFSETQRNKGNFPGRFSGRQFSNSRSEMNVSTLELGDSALYLCASSFGTGDSPLHFGNGTRLTVT.

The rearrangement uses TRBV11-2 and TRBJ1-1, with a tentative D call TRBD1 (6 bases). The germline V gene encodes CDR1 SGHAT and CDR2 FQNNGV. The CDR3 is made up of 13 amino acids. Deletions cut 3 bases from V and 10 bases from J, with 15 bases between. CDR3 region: CASSLTGAWGAFF. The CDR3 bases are TGTGCCAGCAGCTTGACGGGGGCTTGGGGAGCTTTCTTT.